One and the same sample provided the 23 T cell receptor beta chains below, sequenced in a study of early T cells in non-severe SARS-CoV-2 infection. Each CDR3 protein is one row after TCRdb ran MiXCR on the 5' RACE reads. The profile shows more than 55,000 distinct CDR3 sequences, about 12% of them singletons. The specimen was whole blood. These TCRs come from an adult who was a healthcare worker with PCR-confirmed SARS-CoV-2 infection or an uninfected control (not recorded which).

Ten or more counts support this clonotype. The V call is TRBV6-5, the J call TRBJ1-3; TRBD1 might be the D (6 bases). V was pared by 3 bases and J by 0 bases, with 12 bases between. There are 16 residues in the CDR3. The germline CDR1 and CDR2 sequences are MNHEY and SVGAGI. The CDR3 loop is CASSYGDTSSGNTIYF. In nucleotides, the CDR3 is TGTGCCAGCAGTTATGGGGACACTAGCTCTGGAAACACCATATATTTT.

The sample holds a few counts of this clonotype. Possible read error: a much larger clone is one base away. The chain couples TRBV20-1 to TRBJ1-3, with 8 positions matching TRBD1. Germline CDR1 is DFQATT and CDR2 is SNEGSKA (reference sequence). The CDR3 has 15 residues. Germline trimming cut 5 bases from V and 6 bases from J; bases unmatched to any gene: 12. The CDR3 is CSARPQGATENTIYF. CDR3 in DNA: TGCAGTGCTCGTCCCCAGGGGGCGACTGAAAACACCATATATTTT.

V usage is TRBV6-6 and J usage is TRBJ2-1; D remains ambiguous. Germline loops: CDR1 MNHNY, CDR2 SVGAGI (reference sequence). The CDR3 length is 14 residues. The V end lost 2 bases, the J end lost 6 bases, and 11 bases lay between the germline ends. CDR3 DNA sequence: TGTGCCAGCAGTTACAGGGTATCGGTCAATGAGCAGTTCTTC. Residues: CASSYRVSVNEQFF.

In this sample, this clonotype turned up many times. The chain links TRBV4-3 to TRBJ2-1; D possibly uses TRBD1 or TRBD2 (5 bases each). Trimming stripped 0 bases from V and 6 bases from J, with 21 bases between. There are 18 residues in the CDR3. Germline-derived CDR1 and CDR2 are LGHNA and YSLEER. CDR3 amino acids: CASSQERTRGARRNEQFF. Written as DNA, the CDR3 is TGCGCCAGCAGCCAAGAAAGGACCCGAGGGGCCAGGCGCAATGAGCAGTTCTTC.

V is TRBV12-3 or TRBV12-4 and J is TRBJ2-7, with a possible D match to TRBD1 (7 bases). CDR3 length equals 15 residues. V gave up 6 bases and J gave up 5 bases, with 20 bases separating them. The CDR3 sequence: CASSLDRDLADEQYF. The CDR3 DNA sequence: TGTGCCAGCAGCCTAGACAGGGACTTAGCTGACGAGCAGTACTTC.

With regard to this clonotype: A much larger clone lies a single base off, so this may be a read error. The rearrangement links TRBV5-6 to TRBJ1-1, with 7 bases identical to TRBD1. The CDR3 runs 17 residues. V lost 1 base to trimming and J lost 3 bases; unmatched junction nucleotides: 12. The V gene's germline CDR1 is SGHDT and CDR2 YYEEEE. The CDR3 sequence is CASSLPGRVRGDTEAFF. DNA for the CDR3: TGTGCCAGCAGCTTGCCCGGCCGGGTCAGGGGGGACACTGAAGCTTTCTTT. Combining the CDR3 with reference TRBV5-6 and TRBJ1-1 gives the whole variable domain DAGVTQSPTHLIKTRGQQVTLRCSPKSGHDTVSWYQQALGQGPQFIFQYYEEEERQRGNFPDRFSGHQFPNYSSELNVNALLLGDSALYLCASSLPGRVRGDTEAFFGQGTRLTVV.

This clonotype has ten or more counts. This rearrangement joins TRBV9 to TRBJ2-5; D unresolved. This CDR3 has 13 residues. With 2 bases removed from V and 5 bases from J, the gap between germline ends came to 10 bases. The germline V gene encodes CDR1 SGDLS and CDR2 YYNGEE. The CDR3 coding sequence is TGTGCCAGCAGCGTTTTTATTGGGGAGACCCAGTACTTC. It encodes CASSVFIGETQYF.

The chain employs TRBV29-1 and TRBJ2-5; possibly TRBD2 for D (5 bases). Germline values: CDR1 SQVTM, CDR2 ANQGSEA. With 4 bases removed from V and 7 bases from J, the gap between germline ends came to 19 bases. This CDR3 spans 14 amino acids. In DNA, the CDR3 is TGCAGCGTTGTTACCGGGAAAGGAGGATTGACCCAGTACTTC. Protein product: CSVVTGKGGLTQYF.

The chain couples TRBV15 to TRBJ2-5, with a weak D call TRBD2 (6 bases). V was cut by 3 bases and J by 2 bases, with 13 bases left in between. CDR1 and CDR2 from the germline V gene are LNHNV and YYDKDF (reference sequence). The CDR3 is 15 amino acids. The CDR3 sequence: CATSSRLVGQETQYF. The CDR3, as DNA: TGTGCCACCAGCAGCAGACTAGTAGGACAAGAGACCCAGTACTTC.

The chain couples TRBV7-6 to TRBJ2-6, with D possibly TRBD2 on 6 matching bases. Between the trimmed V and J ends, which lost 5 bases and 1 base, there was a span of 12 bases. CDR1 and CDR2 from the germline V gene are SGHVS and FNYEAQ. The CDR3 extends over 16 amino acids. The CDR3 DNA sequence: TGTGCCAGCAGCCGGCTTGCGGGATCTGGGGCCAACGTCCTGACTTTC. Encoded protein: CASSRLAGSGANVLTF.

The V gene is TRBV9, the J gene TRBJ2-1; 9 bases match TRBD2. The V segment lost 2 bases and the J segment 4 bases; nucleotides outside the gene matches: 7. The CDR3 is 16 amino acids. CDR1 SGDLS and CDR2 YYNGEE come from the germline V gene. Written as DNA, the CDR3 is TGTGCCAGCAGCGTTAGCGGGGGCGACATTTACAATGAGCAGTTCTTC. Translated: CASSVSGGDIYNEQFF.

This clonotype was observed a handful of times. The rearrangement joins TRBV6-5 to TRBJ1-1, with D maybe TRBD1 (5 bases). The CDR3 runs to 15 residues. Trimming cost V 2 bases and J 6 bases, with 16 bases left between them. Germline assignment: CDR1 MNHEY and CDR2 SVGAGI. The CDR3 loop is CASSYGGWRSPEAFF. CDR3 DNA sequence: TGTGCCAGCAGTTACGGGGGTTGGAGGAGCCCTGAAGCTTTCTTT.

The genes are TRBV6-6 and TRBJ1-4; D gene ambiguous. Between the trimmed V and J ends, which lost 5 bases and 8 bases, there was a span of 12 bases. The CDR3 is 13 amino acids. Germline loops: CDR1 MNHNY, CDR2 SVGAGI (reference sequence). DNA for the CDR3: TGTGCCAGCAGTGTTCCGAATTCGGAAAAACTGTTTTTT. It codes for CASSVPNSEKLFF.

CDR3 region: CASSESGGRILAFF. In nucleotides, the CDR3 is TGTGCCAGCAGTGAATCTGGGGGCAGGATCCTGGCTTTCTTT. This chain joins TRBV2 and TRBJ1-1; the D gene is possibly TRBD1 (6 bases). CDR1 and CDR2 (germline): SNHLY, FYNNEI. The V gene lost 2 bases and the J gene lost 11 bases, with 18 bases spanning the gap. This CDR3 has 14 amino acids.

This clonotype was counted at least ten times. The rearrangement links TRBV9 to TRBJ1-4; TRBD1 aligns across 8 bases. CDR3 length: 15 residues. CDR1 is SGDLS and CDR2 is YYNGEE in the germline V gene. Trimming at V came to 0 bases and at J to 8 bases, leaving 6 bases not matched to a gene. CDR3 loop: CASSVGDRPSEKLFF. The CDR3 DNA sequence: TGTGCCAGCAGCGTAGGGGACAGGCCGTCCGAAAAACTGTTTTTT. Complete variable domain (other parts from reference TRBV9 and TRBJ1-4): DSGVTQTPKHLITATGQRVTLRCSPRSGDLSVYWYQQSLDQGLQFLIQYYNGEERAKGNILERFSAQQFPDLHSELNLSSLELGDSALYFCASSVGDRPSEKLFFGSGTQLSVL.

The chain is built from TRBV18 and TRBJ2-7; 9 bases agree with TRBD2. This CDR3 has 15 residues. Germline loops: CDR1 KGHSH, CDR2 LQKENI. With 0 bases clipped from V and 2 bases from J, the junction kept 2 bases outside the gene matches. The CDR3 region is CASSPPGLAAYEQYF. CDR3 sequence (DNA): TGTGCCAGCTCACCACCGGGACTAGCAGCCTACGAGCAGTACTTC.

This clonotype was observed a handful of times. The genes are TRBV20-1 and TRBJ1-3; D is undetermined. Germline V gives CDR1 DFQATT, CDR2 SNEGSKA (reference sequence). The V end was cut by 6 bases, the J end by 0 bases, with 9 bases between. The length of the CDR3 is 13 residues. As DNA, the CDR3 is TGCAGTGCCTCACAGAGCTCTGGAAACACCATATATTTT. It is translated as CSASQSSGNTIYF.

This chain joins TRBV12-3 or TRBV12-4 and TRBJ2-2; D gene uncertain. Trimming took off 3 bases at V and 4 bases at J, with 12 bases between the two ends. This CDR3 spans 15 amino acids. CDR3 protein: CASSFRGEGTGELFF. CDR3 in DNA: TGTGCCAGCAGTTTTCGTGGGGAAGGCACCGGGGAGCTGTTTTTT.

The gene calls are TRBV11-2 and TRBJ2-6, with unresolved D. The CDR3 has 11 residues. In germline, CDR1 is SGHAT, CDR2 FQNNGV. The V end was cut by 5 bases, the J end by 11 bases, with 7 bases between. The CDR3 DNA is TGTGCCAGCAGCGCCAAGGACGTCCTGACTTTC. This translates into CASSAKDVLTF.

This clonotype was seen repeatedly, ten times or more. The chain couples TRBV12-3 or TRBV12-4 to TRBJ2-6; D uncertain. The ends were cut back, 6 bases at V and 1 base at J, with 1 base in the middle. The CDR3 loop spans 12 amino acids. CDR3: CASRSGANVLTF. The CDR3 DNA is TGTGCCAGCAGATCTGGGGCCAACGTCCTGACTTTC.

CDR3 amino acids: CASSLSGGPSYNEQFF. The CDR3 DNA is TGTGCCAGCAGTTTATCGGGGGGGCCGTCCTACAATGAGCAGTTCTTC. This chain links TRBV27 with TRBJ2-1; perhaps TRBD2 as D (7 bases). Trimming cost V 0 bases and J 1 base, with 10 bases left between them. Looked up from germline, CDR1 is MNHEY and CDR2 is SMNVEV (reference sequence). This CDR3 is 16 amino acids long.

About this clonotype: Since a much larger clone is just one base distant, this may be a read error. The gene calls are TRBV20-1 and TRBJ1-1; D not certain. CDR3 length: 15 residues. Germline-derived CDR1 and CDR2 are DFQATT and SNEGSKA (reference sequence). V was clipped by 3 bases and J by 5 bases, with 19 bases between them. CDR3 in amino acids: CSASLATNPGTEAFF. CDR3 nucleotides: TGCAGTGCTAGTCTTGCGACAAACCCCGGGACTGAAGCTTTCTTT.

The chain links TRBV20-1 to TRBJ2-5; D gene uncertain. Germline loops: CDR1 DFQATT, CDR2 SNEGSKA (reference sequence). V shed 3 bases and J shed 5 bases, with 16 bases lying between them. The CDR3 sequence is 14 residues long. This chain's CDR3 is CSARLVSVLETQYF. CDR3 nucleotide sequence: TGCAGTGCTAGGCTCGTCAGCGTCCTGGAGACCCAGTACTTC.